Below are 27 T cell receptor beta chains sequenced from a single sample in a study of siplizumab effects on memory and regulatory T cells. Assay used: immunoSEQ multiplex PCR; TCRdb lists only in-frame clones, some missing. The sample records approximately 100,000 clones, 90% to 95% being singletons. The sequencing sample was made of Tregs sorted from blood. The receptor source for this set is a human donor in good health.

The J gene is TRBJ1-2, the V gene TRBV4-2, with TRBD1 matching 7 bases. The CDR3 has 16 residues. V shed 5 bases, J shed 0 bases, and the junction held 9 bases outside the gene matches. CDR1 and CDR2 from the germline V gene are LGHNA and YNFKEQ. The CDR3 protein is CASSIKGQGANYGYTF. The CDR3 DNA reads TGTGCCAGCAGCATCAAGGGTCAGGGGGCTAACTATGGCTACACCTTC.

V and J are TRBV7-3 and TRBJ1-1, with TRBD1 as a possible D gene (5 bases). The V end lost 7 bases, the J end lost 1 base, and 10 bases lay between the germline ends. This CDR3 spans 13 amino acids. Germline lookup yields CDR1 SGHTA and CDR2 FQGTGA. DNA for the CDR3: TGTGCCAGCACCAGGGACCCGAACACTGAAGCTTTCTTT. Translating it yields CASTRDPNTEAFF. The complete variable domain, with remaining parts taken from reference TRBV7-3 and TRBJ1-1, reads GAGVSQTPSNKVTEKGKYVELRCDPISGHTALYWYRQSLGQGPEFLIYFQGTGAADDSGLPNDRFFAVRPEGSVSTLKIQRTERGDSAVYLCASTRDPNTEAFFGQGTRLTVV.

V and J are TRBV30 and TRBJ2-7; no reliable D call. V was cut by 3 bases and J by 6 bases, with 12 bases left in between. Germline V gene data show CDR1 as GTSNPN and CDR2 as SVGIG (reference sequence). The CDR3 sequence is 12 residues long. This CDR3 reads CAWRGRRSEQYF. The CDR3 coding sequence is TGTGCCTGGAGGGGCAGACGGTCCGAGCAGTACTTC.

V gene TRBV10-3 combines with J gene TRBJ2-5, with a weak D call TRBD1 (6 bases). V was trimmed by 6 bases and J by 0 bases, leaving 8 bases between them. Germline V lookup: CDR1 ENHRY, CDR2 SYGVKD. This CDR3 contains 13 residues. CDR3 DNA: TGTGCCATCAGCAGGACAGACCAAGAGACCCAGTACTTC. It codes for CAISRTDQETQYF.

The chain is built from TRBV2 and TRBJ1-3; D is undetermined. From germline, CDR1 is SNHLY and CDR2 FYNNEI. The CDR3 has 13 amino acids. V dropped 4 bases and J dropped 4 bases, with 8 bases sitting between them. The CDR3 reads CASSAAAGNTIYF. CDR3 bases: TGTGCCAGCAGTGCGGCAGCCGGAAACACCATATATTTT.

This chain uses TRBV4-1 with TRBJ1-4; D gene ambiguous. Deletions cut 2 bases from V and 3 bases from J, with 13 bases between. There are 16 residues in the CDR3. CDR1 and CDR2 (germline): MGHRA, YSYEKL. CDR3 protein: CASSQIAGLSNEKLFF. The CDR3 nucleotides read TGCGCCAGCAGCCAAATAGCGGGATTATCTAATGAAAAACTGTTTTTT.

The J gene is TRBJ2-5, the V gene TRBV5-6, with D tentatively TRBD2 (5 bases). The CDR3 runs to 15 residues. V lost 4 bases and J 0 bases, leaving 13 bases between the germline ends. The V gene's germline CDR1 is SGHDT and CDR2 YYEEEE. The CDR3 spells CASSPTGWYQETQYF. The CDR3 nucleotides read TGTGCCAGCAGCCCGACGGGGTGGTACCAAGAGACCCAGTACTTC.

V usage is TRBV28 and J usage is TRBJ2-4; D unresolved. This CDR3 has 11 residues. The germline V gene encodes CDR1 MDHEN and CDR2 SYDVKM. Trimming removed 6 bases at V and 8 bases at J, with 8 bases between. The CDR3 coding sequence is TGTGCCAGCAGGAAGAGAGACATTCAGTACTTC. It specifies CASRKRDIQYF.

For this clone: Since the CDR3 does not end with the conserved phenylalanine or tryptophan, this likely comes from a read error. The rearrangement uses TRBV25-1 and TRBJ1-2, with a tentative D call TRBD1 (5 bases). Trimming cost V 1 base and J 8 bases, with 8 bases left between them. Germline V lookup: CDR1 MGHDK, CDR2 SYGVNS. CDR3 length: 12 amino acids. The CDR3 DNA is TGTGCCAGCAGTGAATCCGGGGGAGGCTACACCCTC. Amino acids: CASSESGGGYTL.

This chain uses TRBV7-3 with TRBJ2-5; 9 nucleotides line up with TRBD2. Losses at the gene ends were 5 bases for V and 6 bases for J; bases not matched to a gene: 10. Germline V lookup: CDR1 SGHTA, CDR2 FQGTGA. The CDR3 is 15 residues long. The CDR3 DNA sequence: TGTGCCAGCAGCCCCCAGGTTAGCGGGAGAAAGACCCAGTACTTC. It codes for CASSPQVSGRKTQYF.

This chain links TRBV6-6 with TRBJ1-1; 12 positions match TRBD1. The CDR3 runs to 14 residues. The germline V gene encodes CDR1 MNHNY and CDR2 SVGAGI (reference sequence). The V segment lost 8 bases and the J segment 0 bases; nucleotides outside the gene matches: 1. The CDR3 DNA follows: TGTGCCAGCCGGGACAGGGGGCTGAACACTGAAGCTTTCTTT. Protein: CASRDRGLNTEAFF.

Here the CDR3 DNA reads TGTGCCAGTAGTATATCCCGGGCCCAGGGCGGGGAGCTGTTTTTT. Its protein is CASSISRAQGGELFF. The chain joins TRBV19 to TRBJ2-2; D perhaps matches TRBD1 (5 bases). Per the germline V gene, CDR1 is LNHDA and CDR2 is SQIVND (reference sequence). Trimming stripped 2 bases from V and 7 bases from J, with 14 bases between. The CDR3 consists of 15 residues.

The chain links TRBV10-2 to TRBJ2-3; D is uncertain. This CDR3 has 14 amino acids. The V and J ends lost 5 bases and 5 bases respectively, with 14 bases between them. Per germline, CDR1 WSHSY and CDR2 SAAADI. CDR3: CASSKMGSLDTQYF. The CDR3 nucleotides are TGCGCCAGCAGTAAAATGGGATCTCTAGATACGCAGTATTTT.

In DNA form, the CDR3 reads TGTGCCACCTCAATAGGGGGACGAATGAACACTGAAGCTTTCTTT. This translates into CATSIGGRMNTEAFF. V is TRBV6-6 and J is TRBJ1-1, with TRBD1 as a possible D gene (6 bases). V dropped 10 bases and J dropped 0 bases, with 18 bases sitting between them. CDR1 and CDR2 (germline): MNHNY, SVGAGI (reference sequence). This CDR3 is built from 15 residues.

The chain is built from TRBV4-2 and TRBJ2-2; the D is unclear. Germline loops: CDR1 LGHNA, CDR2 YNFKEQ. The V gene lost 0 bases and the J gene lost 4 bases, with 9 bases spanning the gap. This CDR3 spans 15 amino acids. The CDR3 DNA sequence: TGTGCCAGCAGCCAAGAAGCTATCCGCACCGGGGAGCTGTTTTTT. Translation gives CASSQEAIRTGELFF.

Written as DNA, the CDR3 is TGTGCCAGCAGTAAAGACTCTGGGGCCAACGTCCTGACTTTC. This encodes CASSKDSGANVLTF. This chain uses TRBV6-6 with TRBJ2-6; D ambiguous. V lost 5 bases, J lost 0 bases, and 5 bases lay in between. CDR1 and CDR2 (germline): MNHNY, SVGAGI (reference sequence). This CDR3 spans 14 amino acids.

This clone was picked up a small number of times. The DNA for the CDR3 is TGTGCAAGTCGCTCGCGAAAAGGGACTAGCGGGAGCACAGATACGCAGTATTTT. Its translation is CASRSRKGTSGSTDTQYF. The chain couples TRBV12-2 to TRBJ2-3; the D call of TRBD2 is as the table states it, not checked on the DNA. TRBV12-2 is termed a pseudogene. This CDR3 is 18 amino acids long.

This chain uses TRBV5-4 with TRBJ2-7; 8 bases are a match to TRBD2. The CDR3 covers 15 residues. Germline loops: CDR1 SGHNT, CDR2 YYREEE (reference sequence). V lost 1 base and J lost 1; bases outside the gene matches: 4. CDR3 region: CASSLRAGVSYEQYF. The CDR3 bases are TGTGCCAGCAGCTTGAGAGCGGGAGTATCCTACGAGCAGTACTTC.

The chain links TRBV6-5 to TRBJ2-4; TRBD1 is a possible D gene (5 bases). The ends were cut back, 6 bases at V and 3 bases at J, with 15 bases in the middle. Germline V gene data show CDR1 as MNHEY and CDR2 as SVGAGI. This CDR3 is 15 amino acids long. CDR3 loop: CASREIRGDKNIQYF. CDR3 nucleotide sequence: TGTGCCAGCAGAGAAATAAGGGGTGACAAAAACATTCAGTACTTC.

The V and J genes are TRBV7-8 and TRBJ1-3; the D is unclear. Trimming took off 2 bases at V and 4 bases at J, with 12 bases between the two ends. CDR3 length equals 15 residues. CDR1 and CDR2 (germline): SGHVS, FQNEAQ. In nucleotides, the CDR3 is TGTGCCAGCAGCTTATCCCCGGCGCGGGGAAACACCATATATTTT. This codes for CASSLSPARGNTIYF.

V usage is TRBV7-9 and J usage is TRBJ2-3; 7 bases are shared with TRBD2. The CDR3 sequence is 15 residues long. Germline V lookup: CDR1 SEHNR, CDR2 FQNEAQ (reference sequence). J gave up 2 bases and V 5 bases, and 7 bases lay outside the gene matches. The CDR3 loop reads CASSNGRDSTDTQYF. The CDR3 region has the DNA TGTGCCAGCAGCAATGGGAGGGATTCCACAGATACGCAGTATTTT.

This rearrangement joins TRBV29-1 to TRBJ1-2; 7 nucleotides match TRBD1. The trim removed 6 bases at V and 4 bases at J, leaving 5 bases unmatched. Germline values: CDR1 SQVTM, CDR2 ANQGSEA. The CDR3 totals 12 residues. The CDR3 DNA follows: TGCAGCGTCCGGGACAGTGGCTATGGCTACACCTTC. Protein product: CSVRDSGYGYTF.

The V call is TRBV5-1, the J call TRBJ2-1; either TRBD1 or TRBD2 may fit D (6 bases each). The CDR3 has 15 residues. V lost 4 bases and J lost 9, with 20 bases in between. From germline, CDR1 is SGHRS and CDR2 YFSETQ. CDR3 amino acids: CASSPTGGPKSEQFF. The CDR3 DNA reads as TGCGCCAGCAGCCCGACTGGGGGGCCGAAAAGTGAGCAGTTCTTC. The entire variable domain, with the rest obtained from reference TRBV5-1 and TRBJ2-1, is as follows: KAGVTQTPRYLIKTRGQQVTLSCSPISGHRSVSWYQQTPGQGLQFLFEYFSETQRNKGNFPGRFSGRQFSNSRSEMNVSTLELGDSALYLCASSPTGGPKSEQFFGPGTRLTVL.

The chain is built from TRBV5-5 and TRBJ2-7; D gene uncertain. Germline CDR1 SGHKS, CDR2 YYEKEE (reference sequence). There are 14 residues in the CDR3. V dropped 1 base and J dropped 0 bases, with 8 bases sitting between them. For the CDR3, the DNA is TGTGCCAGCAGCTTGATGGGGAACTCCTACGAGCAGTACTTC. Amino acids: CASSLMGNSYEQYF.

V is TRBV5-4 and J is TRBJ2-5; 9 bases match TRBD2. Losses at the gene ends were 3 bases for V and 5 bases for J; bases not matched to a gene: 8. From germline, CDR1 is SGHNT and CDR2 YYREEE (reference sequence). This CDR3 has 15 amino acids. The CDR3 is CASSSQREVGETQYF. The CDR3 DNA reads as TGTGCCAGCAGCTCTCAGCGGGAGGTTGGGGAGACCCAGTACTTC. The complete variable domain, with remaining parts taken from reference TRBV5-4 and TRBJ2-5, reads ETGVTQSPTHLIKTRGQQVTLRCSSQSGHNTVSWYQQALGQGPQFIFQYYREEENGRGNFPPRFSGLQFPNYSSELNVNALELDDSALYLCASSSQREVGETQYFGPGTRLLVL.

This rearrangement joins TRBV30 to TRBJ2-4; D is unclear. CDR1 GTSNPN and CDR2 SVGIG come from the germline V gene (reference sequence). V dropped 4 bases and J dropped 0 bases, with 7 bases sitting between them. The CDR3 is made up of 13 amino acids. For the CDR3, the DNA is TGTGCCTGGACAGAGTTAGCCAAAAACATTCAGTACTTC. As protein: CAWTELAKNIQYF.

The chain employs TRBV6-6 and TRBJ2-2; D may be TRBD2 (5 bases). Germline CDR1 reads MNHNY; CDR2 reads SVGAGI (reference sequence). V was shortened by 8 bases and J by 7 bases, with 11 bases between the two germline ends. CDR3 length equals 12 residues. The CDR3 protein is CASRRGVGELFF. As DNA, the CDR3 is TGTGCCAGCCGCCGGGGTGTCGGGGAGCTGTTTTTT.